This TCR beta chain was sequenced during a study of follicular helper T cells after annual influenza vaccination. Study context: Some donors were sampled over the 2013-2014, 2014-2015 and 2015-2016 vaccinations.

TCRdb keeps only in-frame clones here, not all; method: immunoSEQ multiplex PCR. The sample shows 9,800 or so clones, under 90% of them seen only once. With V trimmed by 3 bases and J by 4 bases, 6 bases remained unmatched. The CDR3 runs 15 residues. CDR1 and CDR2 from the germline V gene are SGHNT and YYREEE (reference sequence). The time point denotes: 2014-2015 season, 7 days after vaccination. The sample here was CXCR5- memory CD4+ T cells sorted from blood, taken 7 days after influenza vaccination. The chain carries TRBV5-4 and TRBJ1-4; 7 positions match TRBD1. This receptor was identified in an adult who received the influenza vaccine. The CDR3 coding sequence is TGTGCCAGCAGCTCGAAGGGACAGATTAATGAAAAACTGTTTTTT. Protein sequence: CASSSKGQINEKLFF.